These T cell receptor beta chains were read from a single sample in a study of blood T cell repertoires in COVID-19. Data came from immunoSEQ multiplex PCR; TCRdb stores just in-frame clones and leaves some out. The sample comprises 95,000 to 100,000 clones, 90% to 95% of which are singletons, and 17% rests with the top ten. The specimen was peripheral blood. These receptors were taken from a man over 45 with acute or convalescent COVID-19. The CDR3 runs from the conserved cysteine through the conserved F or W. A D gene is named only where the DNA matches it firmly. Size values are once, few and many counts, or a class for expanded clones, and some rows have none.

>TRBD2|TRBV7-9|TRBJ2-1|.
CASSSRTSGGYNEQFF
TGTGCCAGCAGCTCAAGGACTAGCGGGGGGTACAATGAGCAGTTCTTC
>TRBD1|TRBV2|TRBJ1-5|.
CASRGTAKLNQPQHF
TGTGCCAGCAGAGGGACAGCAAAACTAAATCAGCCCCAGCATTTT
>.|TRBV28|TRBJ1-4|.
CASSPPMTPSNEKLFF
TGTGCCAGCAGCCCCCCTATGACACCTTCTAATGAAAAACTGTTTTTT
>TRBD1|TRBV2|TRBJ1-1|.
CASAGQGANTEAFF
TGTGCCAGCGCTGGACAGGGGGCGAACACTGAAGCTTTCTTT
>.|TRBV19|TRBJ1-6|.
CASREDLADNSPLHF
TGTGCCAGTAGGGAGGACCTGGCGGATAATTCACCCCTCCACTTT
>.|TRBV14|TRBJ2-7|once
CAGMEGTGIPSYEQYF
TGTGCCGGCATGGAAGGTACAGGGATACCTTCCTACGAGCAGTACTTC
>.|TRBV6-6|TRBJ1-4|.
CASSYPQGAPNEKLFF
TGTGCCAGCAGTTACCCACAGGGCGCCCCTAATGAAAAACTGTTTTTT
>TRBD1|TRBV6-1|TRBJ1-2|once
CASSERTGTRGSYGYTF
TGTGCCAGCAGTGAGAGGACAGGAACAAGGGGGTCCTATGGCTACACCTTC
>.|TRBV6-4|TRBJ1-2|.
CASSSGLAYGYTF
TGTGCCAGCAGTTCAGGGTTGGCCTATGGCTACACCTTC
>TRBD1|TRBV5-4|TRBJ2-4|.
CASSSPTHRGAKNIQYF
TGTGCCAGCAGCTCACCGACTCACAGGGGAGCCAAAAACATTCAGTACTTC
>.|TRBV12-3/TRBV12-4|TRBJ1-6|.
CASSLGRPSLHF
TGTGCCAGCAGTTTAGGCAGGCCATCCCTCCACTTT